This is a list of T cell receptor beta chains from one sample in a study of chemoradiotherapy in HPV16-positive cancers. Using immunoSEQ multiplex PCR, the repertoire was profiled, and TCRdb retains in-frame clones only, with some absent. The data show about 12,000 clones, around 90% seen once. Collection of the sample occurred from a patient who underwent chemoradiotherapy. The origin of the receptors is a human donor with HPV-associated anogenital cancer. CDR3s include the opening cysteine and the closing phenylalanine or tryptophan. Fields, in order: V gene, clone size, D gene, J gene, CDR3 DNA, CDR3 protein. The D gene is left open where the match is weak. Clone size is given for some rows only: seen once, a few or many times, or a class if the clone is expanded.

>TRBV7-9|once|-|TRBJ1-1
TGTGCCAGCAGCTCTAGAAGCAGTCCGTTGCCTACTGAAGCTTTCTTT
CASSSRSSPLPTEAFF
>TRBV28|-|-|TRBJ1-1
TGTGCCAGCAGTTTGCTGCCCGGGGGGGCCCCTGAAGCTTTCTTT
CASSLLPGGAPEAFF
>TRBV4-1|once|TRBD2|TRBJ2-3
TGCGCCAGCAGCCTTTTCGGACTAGCGGGGGGGCCAGATACGCAGTATTTT
CASSLFGLAGGPDTQYF
>TRBV7-6|-|-|TRBJ1-2
TGTGCCAGCAGCGTCCCACCAGGAACCTATGGCTACACCTTC
CASSVPPGTYGYTF
>TRBV29-1|-|TRBD1|TRBJ2-3
TGCAGCGTTGATAAGGGGGCGCCGTATACGCAGTATTTT
CSVDKGAPYTQYF
>TRBV5-6|-|-|TRBJ2-3
TGTGCCAGCAGAACGTACAGGGATTTCACAGATACGCAGTATTTT
CASRTYRDFTDTQYF
>TRBV27|-|TRBD1|TRBJ2-7
TGTGCCAGCAGTGCGGGACAGGGCGTCTACGAGCAGTACTTC
CASSAGQGVYEQYF
>TRBV27|-|-|TRBJ1-2
TGTGCCAGCAGTTTATCGGGGGGGCGCTCGGGTGGCTACACCTTC
CASSLSGGRSGGYTF
>TRBV9|-|-|TRBJ1-2
TGTGCCAGCAGGCAGGACATAACAGGACCTTATGGCTACACCTTC
CASRQDITGPYGYTF
>TRBV7-9|-|-|TRBJ2-3
TGTGCCAGCAGCTCGGGGAGCGGGCCTCCTAGCACAGATACGCAGTATTTT
CASSSGSGPPSTDTQYF
>TRBV7-8|-|-|TRBJ1-2
TGTGCCAGCAGCTTGGTTATCCGATCGACATCTAACTATGGCTACACCTTC
CASSLVIRSTSNYGYTF